This T cell receptor (beta chain) was found in a study of blood T cell repertoires in COVID-19. Across the study: Nucleic acid was either cDNA or gDNA, and it came from T cells, B-cell-depleted T cells, or PBMCs.

Germline assignment: CDR1 SGHNT and CDR2 YYREEE (reference sequence). This CDR3 has 15 amino acids. V was cut by 6 bases and J by 2 bases, with 17 bases left in between. The repertoire was sequenced with immunoSEQ multiplex PCR; TCRdb's copy has only in-frame clones and lacks some. The sample holds nearly 70,000 clones; nearly 90% are singletons and the top ten take around 3.6%. The sequenced sample consisted of peripheral blood. The chain combines TRBV5-4 with TRBJ2-5, with TRBD2 as a possible D gene (6 bases). The receptor's source is a woman in her fifties or sixties with COVID-19, enrolled during active disease. The CDR3 nucleotides are TGTGCCAGCATGGAACTCGCGGAGGGACAAGAGACCCAGTACTTC. Residues: CASMELAEGQETQYF.